This is a list of T cell receptor beta chains from one sample in a study of shared clonotypes between healthy human individuals. Data came from immunoSEQ multiplex PCR; TCRdb stores just in-frame clones and leaves some out. The profile shows about 2.4 million clones, more than 85% of them singletons. The sample comprised naive CD4+ T cells from PBMCs. Receptors were obtained from a man aged 18 to 29 in good health. Some clones in this sample may be carry-over from other donors' samples. CDR3s include the opening cysteine and the closing phenylalanine or tryptophan. A D gene is named only where the DNA matches it firmly. A row's size may be missing; if present it is once, few, many or a size class.

.,TRBJ1-3,TRBV11-2,.,TGTGCCAGCAGCACCATCCGGACAGCTGGAAACACCATATATTTT,CASSTIRTAGNTIYF
.,TRBJ2-7,TRBV5-1,.,TGCGCCAGCAGCTTGGGGACACAATCCTACGAGCAGTACTTC,CASSLGTQSYEQYF
TRBD2,TRBJ2-1,TRBV18,.,TGTGCCAGCTCACCCCCGGGGCTAGCGGGTAACGTGTACAATGAGCAGTTCTTC,CASSPPGLAGNVYNEQFF
.,TRBJ1-1,TRBV28,.,TGTGCCAGCAGTTTAGTCCCCTTGAACACTGAAGCTTTCTTT,CASSLVPLNTEAFF
.,TRBJ2-2,TRBV5-8,once,TGTGCCAGCAGCTTGGGGACAGAATTTTCTCCTACCGGGGAGCTGTTTTTT,CASSLGTEFSPTGELFF
.,TRBJ2-2,TRBV27,.,TGTGCCAGCAGTACCCGACAGACCACCGGGGAGCTGTTTTTT,CASSTRQTTGELFF
.,TRBJ2-7,TRBV7-9,.,TGTGCCAGCAGCTTAAGTCAACTATACGAGCAGTACTTC,CASSLSQLYEQYF
TRBD2,TRBJ2-3,TRBV5-8,.,TGTGCCAGCAGTCCGCGAGGCGGGAGGACAGATACGCAGTATTTT,CASSPRGGRTDTQYF
.,TRBJ2-5,TRBV5-1,.,TGCGCCAGCAGACTCGGGACCCTACCCCAAGAGACCCAGTACTTC,CASRLGTLPQETQYF
.,TRBJ2-1,TRBV6-5,.,TGTGCCAGCAGTTACCCTGGACGGGATGAGCAGTTCTTC,CASSYPGRDEQFF
.,TRBJ2-6,TRBV11-2,.,TGTGCCAGCAGCTTAGAGTACAGGGCCAGCTCTGGGGCCAACGTCCTGACTTTC,CASSLEYRASSGANVLTF
.,TRBJ1-1,TRBV28,few,TGTGCCAGCAGTCGTGGCTCCTTGAACACTGAAGCTTTCTTT,CASSRGSLNTEAFF
TRBD2,TRBJ2-3,TRBV7-3,.,TGTGCCAGCAGCCGGGCGTCAGCGGGACTCCATACGCAGTATTTT,CASSRASAGLHTQYF
.,TRBJ2-5,TRBV5-5,.,TGTGCCAGCAGCTTCTCGGGGGAGACCCAGTACTTC,CASSFSGETQYF
.,TRBJ2-5,TRBV5-1,.,TGCGCCAGCAGCTCGACCCAAGAGACCCAGTACTTC,CASSSTQETQYF
.,TRBJ2-3,TRBV19,.,TGTGCCAGTAGTAAGGGAAGCACAGATACGCAGTATTTT,CASSKGSTDTQYF
.,TRBJ2-1,TRBV5-6,.,TGTGCCAGCAGCTTTATTCGACATAGCTCCTACAATGAGCAGTTCTTC,CASSFIRHSSYNEQFF
.,TRBJ1-5,TRBV6-1,once,TGTGCCAGCAGTCCGAGGGACGGAGGATCTGAGCCCCAGCATTTT,CASSPRDGGSEPQHF
.,TRBJ2-7,TRBV28,.,TGTGCCAGCATCGGGGGCTCCTACGAGCAGTACTTC,CASIGGSYEQYF
.,TRBJ2-3,TRBV14,.,TGTGCCAGCAGCCATTTCCTCCGGATTAGGACAGATACGCAGTATTTT,CASSHFLRIRTDTQYF
.,TRBJ1-1,TRBV30,.,TGTGCCTGGATGGGCTTTCAGGTCGGCAACACTGAAGCTTTCTTT,CAWMGFQVGNTEAFF
TRBD2,TRBJ2-7,TRBV28,.,TGTGCCAGCAGCAGGACTAGCGGGATAAGCGAGCAGTACTTC,CASSRTSGISEQYF
.,TRBJ1-2,TRBV18,.,TGTGCCAGCTCGTCCGACAGAAGGGGTGGCTACACCTTC,CASSSDRRGGYTF
.,TRBJ2-7,TRBV7-3,.,TGTGCCAGCAGCTTGAGTATCTCCTACGAGCAGTACTTC,CASSLSISYEQYF
.,TRBJ1-1,TRBV2,.,TGTGCCAGCAGTGAATTTTCGGGCACTGAAGCTTTCTTT,CASSEFSGTEAFF
.,TRBJ2-2,TRBV6-6,.,TGTGCCAGCACCCCACAGGGCGGGGAGCTGTTTTTT,CASTPQGGELFF
.,TRBJ1-5,TRBV19,.,TGTGCCAGTACCCTACGAAGAGGAGACCAGCCCCAGCATTTT,CASTLRRGDQPQHF
.,TRBJ1-1,TRBV5-1,.,TGCGCCAGCAGCCTACAGGGCTCCAACACTGAAGCTTTCTTT,CASSLQGSNTEAFF
.,TRBJ2-5,TRBV15,.,TGTGCCACCAGCAGAGGGTGGGAGACCCAGTACTTC,CATSRGWETQYF
TRBD1,TRBJ2-7,TRBV2,.,TGTGCCAGCATGGCAGACAGGGCTTCCTACGAGCAGTACTTC,CASMADRASYEQYF
.,TRBJ1-2,TRBV15,.,TGTGCCACCTCTTGGGGAAACTATGGCTACACCTTC,CATSWGNYGYTF
TRBD2,TRBJ2-1,TRBV7-3,once,TGTGCCAGCAGCTTAAACGGCGGGGGATACTCCTACAATGAGCAGTTCTTC,CASSLNGGGYSYNEQFF
TRBD1,TRBJ2-1,TRBV29-1,.,TGCAGCGTAGCCGGGACAGGGGATGAGCAGTTCTTC,CSVAGTGDEQFF
.,TRBJ2-1,TRBV4-1,once,TGCGCCAGCAGAGAAGGGGCCCTAGGTGGCTATGAGCAGTTCTTC,CASREGALGGYEQFF
.,TRBJ1-1,TRBV27,few,TGTGCCAGCAGGGGAGGGGTTTTAGAAGCTTTCTTT,CASRGGVLEAFF
.,TRBJ1-1,TRBV9,.,TGTGCCAGCAGCGGACGGCGGGGACGGAAGAACACTGAAGCTTTCTTT,CASSGRRGRKNTEAFF
TRBD2,TRBJ2-1,TRBV10-3,.,TGTGCCATCAGTGAGCCGACTAGCTCTGGGAACGATGAGCAGTTCTTC,CAISEPTSSGNDEQFF
TRBD1,TRBJ1-3,TRBV5-1,.,TGCGCCAGCAGCCCGGACAGGGCCACTGGAAACACCATATATTTT,CASSPDRATGNTIYF
TRBD1,TRBJ1-2,TRBV28,.,TGTGCCAGCAGGATGGCCGGTGGAGGGGGCTGGGGAGGCTACACCTTC,CASRMAGGGGWGGYTF
TRBD1,TRBJ2-3,TRBV4-1,.,TGCGCCAGCAGCCAAGTAACAGGGGCGGCAGATACGCAGTATTTT,CASSQVTGAADTQYF
.,TRBJ1-1,TRBV6-5,.,TGTGCCAGCACCAACCCCGGGGTGCGGACTGAAGCTTTCTTT,CASTNPGVRTEAFF
TRBD1,TRBJ1-3,TRBV2,.,TGTGCCAACGCGGACAGGGACAAAAACACCATATATTTT,CANADRDKNTIYF
TRBD1,TRBJ2-7,TRBV7-8,.,TGTGCCAGCAGCCCACCCCCTAAGCGGCCCAGGGGGTACTACGAGCAGTACTTC,CASSPPPKRPRGYYEQYF
.,TRBJ2-7,TRBV25-1,.,TGTGCCAGCAGTTTTGGAGTATCCGGCCACGAGCAGTACTTC,CASSFGVSGHEQYF
.,TRBJ2-1,TRBV11-3,.,TGTGCCAGCAGCTTAGAAGGGGGCAATGAGCAGTTCTTC,CASSLEGGNEQFF
TRBD1,TRBJ2-2,TRBV5-1,.,TGCGCCAGCAGCTGGGACAGACCGAACACCGGGGAGCTGTTTTTT,CASSWDRPNTGELFF
TRBD2,TRBJ2-7,TRBV7-9,.,TGTGCCAGCAGCATTAGCGGGAGCTCCTACGAGCAGTACTTC,CASSISGSSYEQYF
TRBD1,TRBJ1-4,TRBV14,.,TGTGCCAGCAGCCTTCACGGGACAGGTTCTGAAAAACTGTTTTTT,CASSLHGTGSEKLFF
.,TRBJ1-1,TRBV30,.,TGTGCCTGGAGTGTAGGGGGGAACACTGAAGCTTTCTTT,CAWSVGGNTEAFF
.,TRBJ1-2,TRBV23-1,.,TGCGCCAGCAGTCATGGGACCGCGAACTATGGCTACACCTTC,CASSHGTANYGYTF
.,TRBJ2-1,TRBV11-2,.,TGTGCCAGCAGCTTATATAGCGGTTACAATGAGCAGTTCTTC,CASSLYSGYNEQFF
.,TRBJ2-6,TRBV18,once,TGTGCCAGCTCACCACTCGGACAGCACTCTGGGGCCAACGTCCTGACTTTC,CASSPLGQHSGANVLTF
.,TRBJ2-5,TRBV11-1,.,TGTGCCAGCAGCTTACACGGCAGGGGCGAGACCCAGTACTTC,CASSLHGRGETQYF
.,TRBJ2-3,TRBV7-9,once,TGTGCCAGCCAGGGAACTAGCCTTCGAATGGCGTATTTT,CASQGTSLRMAYF
.,TRBJ1-1,TRBV18,.,TGTGCCAGCTCACCACCGGGGGGGAGGAGTACTGAAGCTTTCTTT,CASSPPGGRSTEAFF
TRBD1,TRBJ2-7,TRBV29-1,.,TGCAGCGGGGGACAGGCACAAGGAGAGCAGTACTTC,CSGGQAQGEQYF
.,TRBJ2-4,TRBV25-1,.,TGTGCCAGCAGTCCTTTTTTGGATCCCAAAAACATTCAGTACTTC,CASSPFLDPKNIQYF